Shown below are 13 T cell receptor beta chains from a single sample sequenced in a study of cytomegalovirus exposure and HLA in healthy donors. Vbeta (60) and Jbeta (13) primers were used in the PCR. Some clones are missing from TCRdb's copy, which holds only in-frame ones; the method was immunoSEQ multiplex PCR. This sample has over 80,000 clones; roughly 82% occur once, and the top ten carry about 3.4%. Input material: PBMCs. The source is a man in his thirties or forties in good health and CMV-seropositive.

The CDR3 nucleotides read TGTGCCAGCAGCTTGGCTTGGGGGAAGGGGGCAAGGGGGACCCAGTACTTC. It specifies CASSLAWGKGARGTQYF. This rearrangement joins TRBV5-5 to TRBJ2-5; 7 bases match TRBD1. The CDR3 extends over 17 amino acids. CDR1 and CDR2 from the germline V gene are SGHKS and YYEKEE (reference sequence). V shed 0 bases and J 7 bases; nucleotides not matched to a gene: 15.

This clone was picked up one time. The CDR3 DNA sequence: TGTGCCAGCAGCTTGCGGGAGGCCTCCAGGGGAGAGCAGTACTTC. It is translated as CASSLREASRGEQYF. This sequence joins TRBV11-2 and TRBJ2-7; 8 bases map to TRBD2. V lost 3 bases and J lost 7; bases outside the gene matches: 11. Germline V CDR1 and CDR2: SGHAT, FQNNGV. The CDR3 sequence is 15 residues long.

V usage is TRBV14 and J usage is TRBJ2-5, with 11 nucleotides matching TRBD2. The closer fit of TRBJ2-7 to the DNA end suggests the J call may be wrong. The CDR3 length is 16 residues. Germline CDR1 and CDR2: SGHDN and FVKESK. The CDR3 is CASSQRGLAASYEQYF. The CDR3 DNA reads TGTGCCAGCAGCCAACGGGGACTAGCGGCTTCCTACGAGCAGTACTTC.

The chain is built from TRBV5-4 and TRBJ2-1; TRBD2 matches 7 bases. V lost 0 bases, J lost 7 bases, and 10 bases stayed unmatched. Germline V lookup: CDR1 SGHNT, CDR2 YYREEE (reference sequence). There are 16 residues in the CDR3. As DNA, the CDR3 is TGTGCCAGCAGCTTGGCCGCGGCGGGAGTAGGGAATGAGCAGTTCTTC. Translating gives CASSLAAAGVGNEQFF.

V gene TRBV5-1 combines with J gene TRBJ1-4; 7 bases agree with TRBD1. The CDR3 is 16 amino acids. J lost 4 bases, V lost 4 bases, and 10 bases had no gene match. Germline values: CDR1 SGHRS, CDR2 YFSETQ. The CDR3 is CASSPFGDSLNEKLFF. CDR3 coding DNA: TGCGCCAGCAGCCCTTTCGGGGACAGCCTTAATGAAAAACTGTTTTTT.

This chain joins TRBV18 and TRBJ2-5; 10 positions agree with TRBD2. V shed 0 bases and J 5 bases; nucleotides not matched to a gene: 9. CDR1 and CDR2 (germline): KGHSH, LQKENI. This CDR3 has 17 residues. DNA of the CDR3: TGTGCCAGCTCACCACCGTCCCCACTAGCGGGATTGGAGACCCAGTACTTC. Its translation is CASSPPSPLAGLETQYF.

This rearrangement joins TRBV29-1 to TRBJ2-7; tentatively, D is TRBD1 (6 bases). The length of the CDR3 is 13 residues. V was cut by 2 bases and J by 3 bases, with 11 bases left in between. Germline-derived CDR1 and CDR2 are SQVTM and ANQGSEA. CDR3 region: CSVEKGRGYEQYF. The CDR3 nucleotides read TGCAGCGTTGAAAAAGGCAGGGGCTACGAGCAGTACTTC.

This chain uses TRBV4-1 with TRBJ2-7; 12 bases line up with TRBD2. The CDR3 has 15 residues. Germline V gene sequence: CDR1 MGHRA, CDR2 YSYEKL. V shed 1 base, J shed 7 bases, and the junction held 5 bases outside the gene matches. The CDR3, as DNA: TGCGCCAGCAGCCAAGTCGGGACTAGCGGGCGAGAGCAGTACTTC. As protein: CASSQVGTSGREQYF.

The chain employs TRBV5-4 and TRBJ2-5; D is unclear. V was shortened by 0 bases and J by 1 base, with 10 bases between the two germline ends. Germline lookup yields CDR1 SGHNT and CDR2 YYREEE (reference sequence). The CDR3 runs to 15 residues. The CDR3, as DNA: TGTGCCAGCAGCTTGGCAATCAGTATCCAAGAGACCCAGTACTTC. Translation gives CASSLAISIQETQYF.

The J gene is TRBJ1-1, the V gene TRBV2; 8 bases fit TRBD1. J gave up 1 base and V 6 bases, and 1 base lay outside the gene matches. CDR1 and CDR2 from the germline V gene are SNHLY and FYNNEI. The CDR3 sequence is 13 residues long. The CDR3 spells CASSGQGNTEAFF. The CDR3 coding sequence is TGTGCCAGCAGCGGACAGGGGAACACTGAAGCTTTCTTT.

The chain couples TRBV6-1 to TRBJ1-5; perhaps TRBD1 as D (5 bases). With 2 bases removed from V and 2 bases from J, the gap between germline ends came to 10 bases. The CDR3 covers 15 residues. The germline V gene has CDR1 MNHNS and CDR2 SASEGT. The chain's CDR3 is CASSESGVGNQPQHF. The CDR3 nucleotides read TGTGCCAGCAGTGAATCGGGGGTCGGCAATCAGCCCCAGCATTTT.

This clone was seen once. The J gene is TRBJ2-1, the V gene TRBV10-3, with TRBD1 matching over 7 bases. Trimming cost V 6 bases and J 6 bases; bases outside gene matches: 11. CDR1 and CDR2 from the germline V gene are ENHRY and SYGVKD. The CDR3 contains 15 residues. CDR3 nucleotide sequence: TGTGCCATCAGGACCAGGGGGAGTGGGGGCAATGAGCAGTTCTTC. This encodes CAIRTRGSGGNEQFF.

Turning to this clone: One end of the junction is discordant with germline, which a read error may explain. V usage is TRBV7-9 and J usage is TRBJ2-2; D ambiguous. CDR3 size: 15 residues. Germline assignment: CDR1 SEHNR and CDR2 FQNEAQ (reference sequence). The CDR3 nucleotides are TGTTCCAGCAGCTTGATGGGCCCGAACACCGGGGAGCTGTTTTTT. Residues: CSSSLMGPNTGELFF.